A selection of T cell receptor beta chains follows, all from one sample in a study of blood T cell repertoires in COVID-19. TCRdb's copy holds only in-frame clones and misses some; the assay was immunoSEQ multiplex PCR. Seen here are some 200,000 clones, around four fifths observed once, and the top ten hold 7.6%. Specimen: peripheral blood. Every receptor here comes from a woman between 45 and 65 years old with active or convalescent COVID-19. Each CDR3 is given with its conserved first and last residue. The D gene is left open where the match is weak. For some rows the clone size is stated as once, few or many, or as a class when expanded; others skip it.

v_call,d_call,j_call,clone_size,cdr3_nt,cdr3_aa
TRBV5-4,TRBD1,TRBJ1-1,.,TGTGCCAGCCGGGACAGGGGTTTAGGGAACACTGAAGCTTTCTTT,CASRDRGLGNTEAFF
TRBV7-9,TRBD1,TRBJ1-3,.,TGTGCCATCCAGGGGGGATGGACTGGAAACACCATATATTTT,CAIQGGWTGNTIYF
TRBV5-1,.,TRBJ2-7,once,TGCGCCAGCAGCTTGGCAGGGAGGTGGGACGAGCAGTACTTC,CASSLAGRWDEQYF
TRBV11-3,TRBD1,TRBJ2-5,.,TGTGCCAGCAGCTTAGTGGGGGGACAGGGGACAGAGACCCAGTACTTC,CASSLVGGQGTETQYF
TRBV29-1,.,TRBJ2-4,.,TGCACAGTTTCAGATCTAGCCAAAAACATTCAGTACTTC,CTVSDLAKNIQYF
TRBV24-1,TRBD1,TRBJ2-6,.,TGTGCCACCAGTGAGCCACAGGGGATAAGCTCTGGGGCCAACGTCCTGACTTTC,CATSEPQGISSGANVLTF
TRBV2,TRBD1,TRBJ1-5,.,TGTGCCAGCAGTGAAATGACAGGGGACAATCAGCCCCAGCATTTT,CASSEMTGDNQPQHF
TRBV27,.,TRBJ1-1,few,TGTGCCAGCAGTTTGGGGGGACTTTCTGAAGCTTTCTTT,CASSLGGLSEAFF
TRBV6-4,.,TRBJ2-2,few,TGTGCCAGCAGTGAAAACGGGGCGAACACCGGGGAGCTGTTTTTT,CASSENGANTGELFF
TRBV28,.,TRBJ2-7,.,TGTGCCAGCAGTTTATGGGGCGGGTCCTCCTACGAGCAGTACTTC,CASSLWGGSSYEQYF
TRBV19,.,TRBJ1-2,.,TGTGCCAGTGCGGAGGGTTCAGTGGACTACACCTTC,CASAEGSVDYTF
TRBV5-1,TRBD1,TRBJ1-1,.,TGCGCCAGCAGCTTGGGCCCTCGGCCAGGGGGAATGAACACTGAAGCTTTCTTT,CASSLGPRPGGMNTEAFF
TRBV3-1/TRBV3-2,TRBD2,TRBJ2-3,.,TGTGCCAGCAGCCGAAGACTAGCGGGGGATACCACAGATACGCAGTATTTT,CASSRRLAGDTTDTQYF
TRBV27,.,TRBJ1-3,.,TGTGCCAGCAGTACAATACCCCTCGGGGGCTCTGGAAACACCATATATTTT,CASSTIPLGGSGNTIYF
TRBV28,.,TRBJ2-2,.,TGTGCCAGCAGTTTAACGGAGGGCAGCAACACCGGGGAGCTGTTTTTT,CASSLTEGSNTGELFF
TRBV3-1/TRBV3-2,TRBD2,TRBJ2-1,.,TGTGCCAGCAGCCAAGGAGCGGGAGGGAGGAATGAGCAGTTCTTC,CASSQGAGGRNEQFF
TRBV2,.,TRBJ2-7,few,TGTGCCAGCAGTGAAGAGGCGGGACCGACCTACGAGCAGTACTTC,CASSEEAGPTYEQYF
TRBV2,.,TRBJ2-5,once,TGTGCCAGCAGTGCCGACAGGATCCAAGAGACCCAGTACTTC,CASSADRIQETQYF
TRBV6-5,TRBD1,TRBJ1-6,once,TGTGCCAGCAGTTACTCGGACAGGAGGGGATCACCCCTCCACTTT,CASSYSDRRGSPLHF
TRBV4-1,TRBD1,TRBJ1-3,.,TGCGCCAGCAGCTCCCCCCGACAGGGGAAAGGAAACACCATATATTTT,CASSSPRQGKGNTIYF
TRBV12-5,TRBD1,TRBJ1-5,once,TGTGCTAGTGGCGGGACAGGGGGGATCTCCAGCAATCAGCCCCAGCATTTT,CASGGTGGISSNQPQHF
TRBV2,TRBD1,TRBJ2-1,.,TGTGCCAGTGGGGGCGGGACAGGAGACTCATACTCCTACAATGAGCAGTTCTTC,CASGGGTGDSYSYNEQFF
TRBV7-3,.,TRBJ2-1,.,TGTGCCAGCAGTTCTCGAGATTACAATGAGCAGTTCTTC,CASSSRDYNEQFF
TRBV28,TRBD2,TRBJ2-7,.,TGTGCCAGCAGTCCGGGACTAGGTTACTACGAGCAGTACTTC,CASSPGLGYYEQYF
TRBV27,.,TRBJ1-5,few,TGTGCCAGCATATCCAGGCCCGGCAATCAGCCCCAGCATTTT,CASISRPGNQPQHF
TRBV3-1/TRBV3-2,.,TRBJ1-1,.,TGTGCCAGCAGCCAAGCTTCCACTGAAGCTTTCTTT,CASSQASTEAFF
TRBV5-1,.,TRBJ1-6,.,TGCGCCAGCGGTCCGGCCGACGGGGATTCGGGGCCCCTCCACTTT,CASGPADGDSGPLHF
TRBV6-6,.,TRBJ2-2,.,TGTGCCAGCACTATGACAGGGAACACCGGGGAGCTGTTTTTT,CASTMTGNTGELFF
TRBV24-1,.,TRBJ2-2,.,TGTGCCACCACGAACGGAGGGGGCGGGACCGGGGAGCTGTTTTTT,CATTNGGGGTGELFF
TRBV19,.,TRBJ2-3,.,TGTGCCAGTAGTATCCCTGGCAGGGCTCAGTATTTT,CASSIPGRAQYF
TRBV27,TRBD1,TRBJ1-5,.,TGTGCCAGCGGGGACAGGGGGCTTCAGCCCCAGCATTTT,CASGDRGLQPQHF
TRBV4-1,.,TRBJ1-2,.,TGCGCCAGCAGCCAGACACTTGCCTATGGCTACACCTTC,CASSQTLAYGYTF
TRBV9,TRBD1,TRBJ2-2,once,TGTGCCAGCAGTGTCTCAGGGGGCGCGTGGACCGGGGAGCTGTTTTTT,CASSVSGGAWTGELFF
TRBV6-5,TRBD1,TRBJ1-2,.,TGTGCCAGCAGTTACGGACAGGGACTCTATGGCTACACCTTC,CASSYGQGLYGYTF
TRBV5-8,TRBD2,TRBJ2-3,.,TGTGCCAGCAGCTTCCGGACTAGCGCTATCCTCACAGATACGCAGTATTTT,CASSFRTSAILTDTQYF
TRBV6-6,TRBD1,TRBJ2-7,.,TGTGCCAGCAGTTATTTGGACAGGGGCTACGAGCAGTACTTC,CASSYLDRGYEQYF
TRBV28,.,TRBJ1-2,.,TGTGCCAGCAGTTCGGACAGACCCCCCTATGGCTACACCTTC,CASSSDRPPYGYTF
TRBV2,.,TRBJ1-6,.,TGTGCCAGCAGTCTTACCCACGGAGGGGATGGTTCACCCCTCCACTTT,CASSLTHGGDGSPLHF
TRBV7-2,.,TRBJ2-3,.,TGTGCCAGCAGCCCGCGTGGGGCTGATACGCAGTATTTT,CASSPRGADTQYF